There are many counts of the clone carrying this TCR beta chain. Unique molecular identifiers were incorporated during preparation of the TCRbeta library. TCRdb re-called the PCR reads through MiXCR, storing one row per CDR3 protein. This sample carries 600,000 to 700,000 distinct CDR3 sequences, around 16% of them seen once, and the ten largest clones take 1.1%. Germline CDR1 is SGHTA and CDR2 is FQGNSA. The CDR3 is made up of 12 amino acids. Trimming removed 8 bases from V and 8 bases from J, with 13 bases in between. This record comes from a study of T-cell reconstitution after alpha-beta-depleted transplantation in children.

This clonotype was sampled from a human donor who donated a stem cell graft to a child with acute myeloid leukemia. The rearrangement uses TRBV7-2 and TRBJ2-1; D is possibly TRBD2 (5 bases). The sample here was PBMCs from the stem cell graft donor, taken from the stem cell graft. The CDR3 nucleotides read TGTGCCAGCGACCCCGGGGTGGATGAGCAGTTCTTC. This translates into CASDPGVDEQFF. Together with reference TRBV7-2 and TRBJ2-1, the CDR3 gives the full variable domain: GAGVSQSPSNKVTEKGKDVELRCDPISGHTALYWYRQSLGQGLEFLIYFQGNSAPDKSGLPSDRFSAERTGGSVSTLTIQRTQQEDSAVYLCASDPGVDEQFFGPGTRLTVL.